Below are 15 T cell receptor beta chains sequenced from a single sample in a study of blood T cell repertoires in COVID-19. Here immunoSEQ multiplex PCR was the method, and the copy in TCRdb shows in-frame clones only, minus some. The sample has tens of thousands of clones; 60% to 80% are singletons. Sequenced sample: peripheral blood. Source of these receptors: a man aged 65-85 years with active or convalescent COVID-19.

J is TRBJ1-5 and V is TRBV6-4, with D unclear. V was clipped by 1 base and J by 3 bases, with 10 bases between them. CDR1 MRHNA and CDR2 SNTAGT come from the germline V gene. The length of the CDR3 is 15 residues. The CDR3 loop is CASSDYARFNQPQHF. The CDR3, as DNA: TGTGCCAGCAGTGACTACGCCCGGTTCAATCAGCCCCAGCATTTT.

The chain employs TRBV7-7 and TRBJ1-1; D is possibly TRBD1 (5 bases). The V gene's germline CDR1 is SSHAT and CDR2 FNYEAQ (reference sequence). The CDR3 totals 13 residues. The V end lost 5 bases, the J end lost 5 bases, and 12 bases lay between the germline ends. CDR3: CASSTNRGTEAFF. The CDR3 DNA sequence: TGTGCCAGCAGCACAAACCGGGGGACTGAAGCTTTCTTT.

This clone was detected only a few times. The genes are TRBV19 and TRBJ1-1; D ambiguous. CDR1 is LNHDA and CDR2 is SQIVND in the germline V gene (reference sequence). The CDR3 runs to 13 residues. Trimming left V 1 base short and J 13 bases short, with 16 bases between. In DNA, the CDR3 is TGTGCCAGTAGTATAGCCAGAGCGGAGCGAGGTTTCTTT. This encodes CASSIARAERGFF.

This clone has a single count. The chain employs TRBV30 and TRBJ2-2; D might be TRBD2 (5 bases). V was cut by 5 bases and J by 4 bases, with 5 bases left in between. This CDR3 contains 11 residues. Germline V CDR1 and CDR2: GTSNPN, SVGIG (reference sequence). The CDR3, as DNA: TGTGCCTGGGGACTCACCGGGGAGCTGTTTTTT. Amino acid sequence: CAWGLTGELFF.

This chain uses TRBV6-2 or TRBV6-3 with TRBJ1-4; D ambiguous. The CDR3 covers 12 residues. V lost 4 bases to trimming and J lost 6 bases, with 6 bases between them. The germline gives CDR1 MNHEY, CDR2 SVGEGT. The CDR3 DNA is TGTGCCAGCAGTTGGGCTGATGAAAAACTGTTTTTT. This encodes CASSWADEKLFF.

The chain employs TRBV13 and TRBJ2-1, with TRBD2 identical over 10 bases. CDR1 and CDR2 from the germline V gene are PRHDT and FYEKMQ (reference sequence). The length of the CDR3 is 14 residues. With V trimmed by 8 bases and J by 6 bases, 7 bases remained unmatched. CDR3 sequence reads: CASGSAGGANEQFF. CDR3 DNA sequence: TGTGCCAGCGGCTCAGCGGGGGGGGCCAATGAGCAGTTCTTC.

V and J are TRBV6-6 and TRBJ2-7; a possible D gene is TRBD1 (6 bases). Per the germline V gene, CDR1 is MNHNY and CDR2 is SVGAGI (reference sequence). V dropped 8 bases and J dropped 2 bases, with 13 bases sitting between them. There are 13 residues in the CDR3. The CDR3 DNA reads as TGTGCCAGCGGTGGACAGCGCCCCTACGAGCAGTACTTC. Protein: CASGGQRPYEQYF.

The V call is TRBV3-1 (or the pseudogene TRBV3-2), the J call TRBJ1-2, with 7 bases lining up with TRBD1. V gave up 2 bases and J gave up 2 bases; unmatched junction bases: 14. In germline, CDR1 is LGHDT, CDR2 YNNKEL (reference sequence). CDR3 length equals 18 residues. CDR3 protein: CASSQQRGIRDSNYGYTF. CDR3 nucleotide sequence: TGTGCCAGCAGCCAACAGCGGGGGATTAGGGACAGCAACTATGGCTACACCTTC.

This clone was recorded only once. This CDR3 reads CATSEDSYNEQFF. The CDR3 bases are TGTGCCACCAGTGAAGACAGTTACAATGAGCAGTTCTTC. V and J are TRBV24-1 and TRBJ2-1; tentatively, D is TRBD1 (5 bases). The CDR3 loop spans 13 amino acids. The V end lost 4 bases, the J end lost 4 bases, and 7 bases lay between the germline ends. Germline V gene lookup returns CDR1 KGHDR and CDR2 SFDVKD.

V gene TRBV11-3 combines with J gene TRBJ2-1, with 12 bases aligning to TRBD2. CDR3 length: 17 amino acids. V dropped 1 base and J dropped 4; count of bases not matched to a gene: 5. Germline V lookup: CDR1 SGHNT, CDR2 YENEEA. The CDR3 region has the DNA TGTGCCAGCAGCTTAGGCGAGGGACTAGCGGGTTACAATGAGCAGTTCTTC. Amino acids: CASSLGEGLAGYNEQFF.

This clone is large. The sample contains more than one DNA sequence encoding this CDR3. The rearrangement uses TRBV3-1 (or the pseudogene TRBV3-2) and TRBJ1-5; D not resolved. V was shortened by 2 bases and J by 6 bases, with 8 bases between the two germline ends. The CDR3 extends over 13 amino acids. Germline CDR1 and CDR2: LGHDT and YNNKEL (reference sequence). CDR3 DNA sequence: TGTGCCAGCAGCCAAAGAGGGAGTCAGCCCCAGCATTTT. This codes for CASSQRGSQPQHF.

This chain links TRBV9 with TRBJ2-3; D might be TRBD2 (5 bases). V was shortened by 0 bases and J by 1 base, with 15 bases between the two germline ends. The CDR3 spans 17 residues. The V gene's germline CDR1 is SGDLS and CDR2 YYNGEE. The CDR3 DNA follows: TGTGCCAGCAGCGTAGGGTTAGCGAGACATCGCACAGATACGCAGTATTTT. It yields the protein CASSVGLARHRTDTQYF.

The chain has TRBV5-1 and TRBJ1-3; TRBD1 matches 8 bases. This CDR3 spans 16 amino acids. Germline lookup yields CDR1 SGHRS and CDR2 YFSETQ. Trimming cost V 0 bases and J 0 bases; bases outside gene matches: 2. The CDR3 spells CASSLEGQGSGNTIYF. In DNA, the CDR3 is TGCGCCAGCAGCTTGGAAGGACAGGGCTCTGGAAACACCATATATTTT.

The chain employs TRBV7-3 and TRBJ2-7, with TRBD1 matching over 7 bases. Per germline, CDR1 SGHTA and CDR2 FQGTGA. The CDR3 runs to 20 residues. The V and J ends lost 2 bases and 2 bases, in that order; junction bases with no gene match: 21. The CDR3: CASSLLVETGKFARAYEQYF. CDR3 nucleotides: TGTGCCAGCAGCTTACTCGTCGAGACAGGGAAGTTCGCGAGGGCCTACGAGCAGTACTTC.

The chain recombines TRBV6-1 with TRBJ1-5; D is perhaps TRBD1 (5 bases). Germline values: CDR1 MNHNS, CDR2 SASEGT. V lost 1 base and J lost 0, with 13 bases in between. This CDR3 has 17 residues. This chain's CDR3 is CASSEGGGTYSNQPQHF. The CDR3 DNA follows: TGTGCCAGCAGTGAAGGGGGGGGGACCTATAGCAATCAGCCCCAGCATTTT.